This T cell receptor beta chain was sequenced during a study of cytomegalovirus exposure and HLA in healthy donors. This clone was counted between two and nine times. Its antigen remains unknown. Generated by immunoSEQ multiplex PCR, the TCRdb table keeps only in-frame clones and is missing some. The table shows 300,000 to 450,000 clones, with about nine tenths occurring only once. Study-wide results and caveats: Specificity of a few CMV-associated chains for CMV antigens was verified in vitro. Cytomegalovirus-associated TCR beta chains were listed, numbering 150 to 200.

The CDR3 sequence is 13 residues long. Trimming cost V 3 bases and J 2 bases, with 6 bases left between them. Germline assignment: CDR1 SGHRS and CDR2 YFSETQ. The TCR was taken from a young woman in good health and CMV-seronegative. This chain connects TRBV5-1 to TRBJ1-5; D is unresolved. The specimen sequenced was PBMCs. In DNA form, the CDR3 reads TGCGCCAGCAGCTACGGGGGCAATCAGCCCCAGCATTTT. Translation gives CASSYGGNQPQHF.